These 27 T cell receptor beta chains were sequenced from one sample in a study of blood T cells in healthy people across ages. With a J-beta primer mix and a sample-barcoded 5' primer, a second PCR ran 7 to 11 cycles. Using its own MiXCR run on the 5' RACE reads, TCRdb lists one record per CDR3 protein. The sample includes approximately 730,000 distinct CDR3 sequences, roughly 41% of them seen just once. The sequencing sample was made of blood. The source of these receptors is a woman in her fifties or sixties in good health.

V is TRBV5-1 and J is TRBJ2-5; 7 nucleotides agree with TRBD1. Germline V gives CDR1 SGHRS, CDR2 YFSETQ. V shed 0 bases and J 4 bases; nucleotides not matched to a gene: 3. The CDR3 covers 14 residues. CDR3 in DNA: TGCGCCAGCAGCTTGGTTGACAGGGTAGAGACCCAGTACTTC. Its protein is CASSLVDRVETQYF.

V and J are TRBV29-1 and TRBJ2-5; the D gene is possibly TRBD1 (6 bases). The DNA end favors TRBJ2-7, so the J call may be wrong. Germline values: CDR1 SQVTM, CDR2 ANQGSEA. This CDR3 spans 13 amino acids. The CDR3 spells CSVEDRGKDEQYF. CDR3 nucleotide sequence: TGCAGCGTTGAGGACAGAGGGAAAGACGAGCAGTACTTC.

DNA of the CDR3: TGCAGTGCTAGAGATATTCTAGCGGGGGGCGGCTACGAGCAGTACTTC. The encoded protein is CSARDILAGGGYEQYF. The gene calls are TRBV20-1 and TRBJ2-7, with 11 bases identical to TRBD2. V was clipped by 0 bases and J by 3 bases; unmatched bases: 7. Germline V gene data show CDR1 as DFQATT and CDR2 as SNEGSKA (reference sequence). The CDR3 is 16 residues long.

The V and J genes are TRBV12-3 or TRBV12-4 and TRBJ2-7, with 8 bases matching TRBD2. With 6 bases clipped from V and 5 bases from J, the junction kept 9 bases outside the gene matches. The CDR3 has 14 residues. CDR3 sequence reads: CASSQSGSLDEQYF. CDR3 in DNA: TGTGCCAGCAGCCAGAGCGGGAGTCTGGACGAGCAGTACTTC.

This clonotype was detected only a few times. CDR3 amino acids: CSARVLGQGADTQYF. The CDR3 region has the DNA TGCAGTGCTAGAGTTCTCGGACAGGGGGCGGATACGCAGTATTTT. The V call is TRBV20-1, the J call TRBJ2-3; 11 bases match TRBD1. V shed 1 base and J 6 bases; nucleotides not matched to a gene: 6. This CDR3 has 15 amino acids. Germline V gene sequence: CDR1 DFQATT, CDR2 SNEGSKA (reference sequence).

This clonotype was recorded at least ten times. The chain uses TRBV7-9 and TRBJ2-5; D call uncertain. The germline V gene encodes CDR1 SEHNR and CDR2 FQNEAQ (reference sequence). The germline V and J ends were trimmed by 1 base and 5 bases, with 14 bases remaining between them. The CDR3 totals 15 residues. CDR3 in amino acids: CASSLGPQSGETQYF. The CDR3 nucleotides read TGTGCCAGCAGCTTAGGGCCTCAATCCGGGGAGACCCAGTACTTC.

V and J are TRBV30 and TRBJ1-6; no clear D gene. From germline, CDR1 is GTSNPN and CDR2 SVGIG (reference sequence). V was shortened by 1 base and J by 9 bases, with 13 bases between the two germline ends. The CDR3 covers 14 residues. The CDR3 spells CAWSGQLSGSPLHF. The CDR3 nucleotides are TGTGCCTGGAGTGGGCAGCTCAGTGGTTCACCCCTCCACTTT.

The V gene is TRBV4-1, the J gene TRBJ2-6; the D is unclear. The V gene lost 0 bases and the J gene lost 0 bases, with 9 bases spanning the gap. CDR1 MGHRA and CDR2 YSYEKL come from the germline V gene. The CDR3 spans 17 residues. CDR3 region: CASSQDGQLSGANVLTF. The CDR3 bases are TGCGCCAGCAGCCAAGACGGGCAGCTCTCTGGGGCCAACGTCCTGACTTTC.

DNA for the CDR3: TGTGCCAGCTCTAGGGAGCAGGGGTACGAGCAGTACTTC. Its translation: CASSREQGYEQYF. V usage is TRBV7-8 and J usage is TRBJ2-7, with D possibly TRBD1 on 6 matching bases. V was trimmed by 8 bases and J by 4 bases, leaving 15 bases between them. Germline CDR1 SGHVS, CDR2 FQNEAQ. The CDR3 is 13 amino acids. The full variable domain, completed using reference TRBV7-8 and TRBJ2-7, is GAGVSQSPRYKVAKRGQDVALRCDPISGHVSLFWYQQALGQGPEFLTYFQNEAQLDKSGLPSDRFFAERPEGSVSTLKIQRTQQEDSAVYLCASSREQGYEQYFGPGTRLTVT.

Details on this clonotype: Relative to the germline gene, one junction end is altered; a read error may explain this. This rearrangement joins TRBV4-2 to TRBJ2-5; D not certain. This CDR3 has 16 amino acids. CDR1 is LGHNA and CDR2 is YNFKEQ in the germline V gene. The CDR3 spells CASGQESQTNQETQYF. DNA for the CDR3: TGTGCCAGCGGCCAAGAATCCCAGACGAATCAGGAGACCCAGTACTTC.

This chain links TRBV4-2 with TRBJ2-3, with 7 positions matching TRBD2. V was clipped by 5 bases and J by 2 bases; unmatched bases: 10. This CDR3 region has 16 residues. The germline gives CDR1 LGHNA, CDR2 YNFKEQ. The CDR3 DNA follows: TGTGCCAGCAGCAACAATGGGGGGGACTACACAGATACGCAGTATTTT. Protein sequence: CASSNNGGDYTDTQYF.

The chain employs TRBV20-1 and TRBJ2-3; TRBD2 agrees at 15 bases. The CDR3 has 15 residues. With 4 bases clipped from V and 3 bases from J, the junction kept 2 bases outside the gene matches. Germline V CDR1 and CDR2: DFQATT, SNEGSKA (reference sequence). In DNA form, the CDR3 reads TGCAGTGCTACCGGGACTAGCGGGAGGACAGATACGCAGTATTTT. Protein product: CSATGTSGRTDTQYF.

V and J are TRBV27 and TRBJ2-2; the D is unclear. Germline loops: CDR1 MNHEY, CDR2 SMNVEV (reference sequence). V lost 4 bases and J lost 4, with 13 bases in between. The CDR3 is 15 amino acids. CDR3 loop: CASSSGLQGTGELFF. CDR3 sequence (DNA): TGTGCCAGCAGTTCCGGCCTACAAGGCACCGGGGAGCTGTTTTTT.

This clonotype was observed a handful of times. The rearrangement links TRBV20-1 to TRBJ2-3; TRBD2 aligns across 8 bases. J gave up 1 base and V 6 bases, and 3 bases lay outside the gene matches. Germline V CDR1 and CDR2: DFQATT, SNEGSKA (reference sequence). This CDR3 comprises 13 residues. CDR3: CSAGGDGTDTQYF. For the CDR3, the DNA is TGCAGTGCCGGGGGGGATGGCACAGATACGCAGTATTTT.

V gene TRBV3-1 combines with J gene TRBJ2-1, with 10 bases fitting TRBD2. From germline, CDR1 is LGHDT and CDR2 YNNKEL (reference sequence). The CDR3 is 17 amino acids. V trimming: 1 base; J trimming: 10 bases; junction bases outside the gene matches: 13. The CDR3 loop reads CASSQVVAAGGRGEQFF. In DNA form, the CDR3 reads TGTGCCAGCAGCCAAGTTGTCGCAGCGGGGGGGAGGGGAGAGCAGTTCTTC.

The rearrangement uses TRBV6-1 and TRBJ2-2; D may correspond to TRBD1 or TRBD2 (5 bases each). Trimming took 5 bases from V and 6 from J, leaving 22 bases between them. The CDR3 spans 17 residues. Germline V lookup: CDR1 MNHNS, CDR2 SASEGT. CDR3 sequence: CASSHTLPGRVPGELFF. DNA for the CDR3: TGTGCCAGCAGTCATACCCTCCCGGGGCGGGTCCCCGGGGAGCTGTTTTTT.

The chain joins TRBV24-1 to TRBJ2-6; a possible D gene is TRBD1 (5 bases). The germline V gene has CDR1 KGHDR and CDR2 SFDVKD. V gave up 4 bases and J gave up 1 base, with 7 bases separating them. This CDR3 region has 15 residues. The CDR3 bases are TGTGCCACCAGTGAGACAGTTTCTGGGGCCAACGTCCTGACTTTC. Protein product: CATSETVSGANVLTF.

V and J are TRBV28 and TRBJ1-4, with 7 bases matching TRBD1. The CDR3 totals 11 residues. The germline V gene encodes CDR1 MDHEN and CDR2 SYDVKM. CDR3 DNA: TGTGCGGTCAGGGGGTACGAAAAACTGTTTTTT. Protein sequence: CAVRGYEKLFF.

This clonotype was seen a handful of times. V usage is TRBV14 and J usage is TRBJ2-4, with TRBD2 as a possible D gene (6 bases). The V gene's germline CDR1 is SGHDN and CDR2 FVKESK. V lost 3 bases to trimming and J lost 7 bases, with 13 bases between them. The CDR3 contains 14 residues. The CDR3 DNA follows: TGTGCCAGCAGCCACCCTAGCGTCCGGAACATTCAGTACTTC. Protein: CASSHPSVRNIQYF.

The rearrangement links TRBV21-1 to TRBJ2-5; no check of the table's D call, TRBD1, against the DNA was made. TRBV21-1 is an annotated pseudogene. The CDR3 contains 16 residues. Written as DNA, the CDR3 is TGTGCCAGCAGCAGAGGACAGGGAGAAAACAAAGAGACCCAGTACTTC. Protein: CASSRGQGENKETQYF.

V is TRBV7-9 and J is TRBJ2-7; D is perhaps TRBD2 (6 bases). From germline, CDR1 is SEHNR and CDR2 FQNEAQ (reference sequence). V gave up 5 bases and J gave up 7 bases, with 18 bases separating them. There are 14 residues in the CDR3. The CDR3 DNA reads TGTGCCAGCAGCGCAAGTGGGGGGACGGTAGAGCAGTACTTC. Encoded protein: CASSASGGTVEQYF. The full variable domain, its missing parts supplied by reference TRBV7-9 and TRBJ2-7, is DTGVSQNPRHKITKRGQNVTFRCDPISEHNRLYWYRQTLGQGPEFLTYFQNEAQLEKSRLLSDRFSAERPKGSFSTLEIQRTEQGDSAMYLCASSASGGTVEQYFGPGTRLTVT.

The chain carries TRBV5-1 and TRBJ1-1; no clear D gene. The CDR3 extends over 15 amino acids. Trimming cost V 7 bases and J 7 bases, with 23 bases left between them. Looked up from germline, CDR1 is SGHRS and CDR2 is YFSETQ. For the CDR3, the DNA is TGCGCCAGCTGCCGGGATTTGACCTCTATTTATGAAGCTTTCTTT. Protein sequence: CASCRDLTSIYEAFF.

The chain couples TRBV3-1 to TRBJ2-5; 7 positions match TRBD2. The CDR3 spans 15 residues. Germline V gives CDR1 LGHDT, CDR2 YNNKEL (reference sequence). Trimming at V came to 3 bases and at J to 5 bases, leaving 9 bases not matched to a gene. The CDR3 DNA reads TGTGCCAGCAGCCAGGGACGAGCGGGATCGGAGACCCAGTACTTC. This sequence encodes CASSQGRAGSETQYF.

The CDR3 DNA sequence: TGTGCCATCAGTGAGTCGTTAGTAGAAAAACTGTTTTTT. Translating gives CAISESLVEKLFF. The rearrangement uses TRBV10-3 and TRBJ1-4; unclear D gene. V shed 0 bases and J shed 8 bases, with 7 bases lying between them. CDR3 size: 13 residues. In germline, CDR1 is ENHRY, CDR2 SYGVKD.

The V call is TRBV12-3 or TRBV12-4, the J call TRBJ2-4; TRBD2 might be the D (5 bases). Gene TRBJ2-5 matches the end of the DNA better, so the J call may be wrong. The CDR3 is made up of 14 amino acids. CDR3: CASSRPGRQETQYF. The CDR3 bases are TGTGCCAGCAGCCGCCCTGGGAGACAAGAGACCCAGTACTTC.

This clonotype turned up a few times. V gene TRBV7-2 combines with J gene TRBJ1-2, with TRBD1 identical over 9 bases. After removal of 5 bases from V and 7 bases from J, the junction contained 11 bases not matched to a gene. The CDR3 is made up of 15 amino acids. Germline CDR1 reads SGHTA; CDR2 reads FQGNSA. CDR3 bases: TGTGCCAGCAGCGCCCCCGGGACAGGGACTGGTGGCTACACCTTC. It yields the protein CASSAPGTGTGGYTF.

This clonotype was seen more than once but under ten times. The gene calls are TRBV11-3 and TRBJ2-5; 9 bases line up with TRBD1. The CDR3 has 15 residues. Germline loops: CDR1 SGHNT, CDR2 YENEEA. Trimming removed 9 bases from V and 5 bases from J; junction bases left unmatched: 13. In DNA form, the CDR3 reads TGTGCCAGTCCCGTGGAACAGGGGGCCGAGGAGACCCAGTACTTC. Translated, it gives CASPVEQGAEETQYF. The full variable domain, with the rest looked up from reference TRBV11-3 and TRBJ2-5, is EAGVVQSPRYKIIEKKQPVAFWCNPISGHNTLYWYLQNLGQGPELLIRYENEEAVDDSQLPKDRFSAERLKGVDSTLKIQPAELGDSAVYLCASPVEQGAEETQYFGPGTRLLVL.